The rows below give T cell receptor beta chains drawn from one sample of a study of cytomegalovirus exposure and HLA in healthy donors. The assay was immunoSEQ multiplex PCR, and TCRdb's table has in-frame clones only and misses some. This table holds about 140,000 clones, around 77% found once. Sequencing was carried out using PBMCs. These receptors came from a man aged 18-30 years in good health and CMV-seronegative. The CDR3 runs from the conserved cysteine through the conserved F or W. The D gene is left open where the match is weak. The listing skips clone size in some rows; elsewhere it reads once, few, many or a size class.

clone_size j_call d_call v_call cdr3_nt cdr3_aa
NA TRBJ1-3 NA TRBV7-3 TGTGCCAGCAGCTTAGGATCGGGGATCGGAAACACCATATATTTT CASSLGSGIGNTIYF
NA TRBJ2-3 TRBD1 TRBV9 TGTGCCAGCAGCGCATACGGACAGGCCACAGATACGCAGTATTTT CASSAYGQATDTQYF
once TRBJ1-2 TRBD1 TRBV6-1 TGTGCCAGCAGGCAGGACAGGGGGCCCAACTATGGCTACACCTTC CASRQDRGPNYGYTF
NA TRBJ1-2 NA TRBV5-8 TGTGCCAGCAGCTTGTGGGCAGGGTCTTTTGGCTACACCTTC CASSLWAGSFGYTF
NA TRBJ1-2 NA TRBV14 TGTGCCAGCAGCTCCGCAGGGGTGGGAGGCTACACCTTC CASSSAGVGGYTF
few TRBJ1-2 NA TRBV5-5 TGTGCCAGCAGCCCGGGGATATCTTTGAACTATGGCTACACCTTC CASSPGISLNYGYTF
once TRBJ2-2 TRBD1 TRBV4-2 TGTGCCAGCAGCCAAGTTGCGGACAGGGGATACACCGGGGAGCTGTTTTTT CASSQVADRGYTGELFF
NA TRBJ2-4 NA TRBV9 TGTGCCAGCAGCGTTGGCGGGCTAGCCAAAAACATTCAGTACTTC CASSVGGLAKNIQYF
few TRBJ1-1 NA TRBV4-1 TGCGCCAGCAGCCAACAGTTGAACACTGAAGCTTTCTTT CASSQQLNTEAFF
NA TRBJ2-6 TRBD1 TRBV29-1 TGCAGCGTTGAGGGGACAGGGGCCCCTGGGGCCAACGTCCTGACTTTC CSVEGTGAPGANVLTF
few TRBJ1-4 NA TRBV6-1 TGTGCCAGCAGTGTCCAGGGGATTGAAAAACTGTTTTTT CASSVQGIEKLFF
few TRBJ2-1 NA TRBV5-6 TGTGCCAGCAGCGCAGGGTGGGGGGACAATGAGCAGTTCTTC CASSAGWGDNEQFF
NA TRBJ2-3 NA TRBV9 TGTGCCAGCAGCGTAGTTCGGGGTTTCCCAGATACGCAGTATTTT CASSVVRGFPDTQYF
few TRBJ1-1 TRBD1 TRBV5-6 TGTGCCAGCAGCGGAAATGGACAGGGGAACACTGAAGCTTTCTTT CASSGNGQGNTEAFF
NA TRBJ1-4 TRBD1 TRBV6-5 TGTGCCAGCAGTGACAGGGATCCAAATGAAAAACTGTTTTTT CASSDRDPNEKLFF
NA TRBJ2-3 NA TRBV12-5 TGTGCTAGTGGGTCGGGGTCAGATACGCAGTATTTT CASGSGSDTQYF
few TRBJ2-1 TRBD1 TRBV6-5 TGTGCCAGCAGTTCGATGGGACAGGGGAGGGATGAGCAGTTCTTC CASSSMGQGRDEQFF
NA TRBJ2-7 TRBD2 TRBV13 TGTGCCAGCAGCTTAGGCCGGGGGGGGGCGGGCGAGCAGTACTTC CASSLGRGGAGEQYF
few TRBJ2-1 NA TRBV7-3 TGTGCCAGCAGCTCGGACTTACCCAATGAGCAGTTCTTC CASSSDLPNEQFF
NA TRBJ2-4 NA TRBV19 TGTGCCAGTAGAGATATCAGGGGCGACGCGAAAAACATTCAGTACTTC CASRDIRGDAKNIQYF
NA TRBJ1-1 TRBD1 TRBV5-4 TGTGCCAGCAGCAGCGGGACAGGCCCCCGCATGAACACTGAAGCTTTCTTT CASSSGTGPRMNTEAFF
NA TRBJ2-7 TRBD1 TRBV5-1 TGCGCCAGCAGCACAGCCGGGACAGGGGTCGAGCAGTACTTC CASSTAGTGVEQYF
NA TRBJ1-1 NA TRBV10-2 TGCGCCAGCAGTGAGTCGGGACTGCACACTGAAGCTTTCTTT CASSESGLHTEAFF
NA TRBJ1-2 TRBD1 TRBV30 TGTGCCTGGAGTCCCACTTGGACAGGGAAATTCTCTAACTATGGCTACACCTTC CAWSPTWTGKFSNYGYTF
once TRBJ1-2 NA TRBV7-2 TGTGCCAGCAGCCCCAGCGCCCAGGGTGGCTACACCTTC CASSPSAQGGYTF
NA TRBJ1-5 NA TRBV12-1 TGTGCCAGCAGCTTAGCGGGACAGGCCCGCAATCAGCCCCAGCATTTT CASSLAGQARNQPQHF
NA TRBJ2-1 NA TRBV19 TGTGCCAGTAGCTCAGACAATGAGCAGTTCTTC CASSSDNEQFF
NA TRBJ1-2 NA TRBV7-9 TGTGCCAGCAGCGAAGGACTGAACTATGGCTACACCTTC CASSEGLNYGYTF
NA TRBJ1-2 NA TRBV5-8 TGTGCCAGCAGGAGGGGGAGTGGCTACACCTTC CASRRGSGYTF
NA TRBJ1-1 NA TRBV5-6 TGTGCCAGCAGCTTGGGACAGGCGGACACTGAAGCTTTCTTT CASSLGQADTEAFF
NA TRBJ1-5 NA TRBV30 TGTGCCTGGAGCGGGACACTCCATCAGCCCCAGCATTTT CAWSGTLHQPQHF
NA TRBJ2-5 TRBD1 TRBV2 TGTGCCAGCAGGGCTACAGGGGTACAAGAGACCCAGTACTTC CASRATGVQETQYF
NA TRBJ1-2 TRBD1 TRBV4-3 TGCGCCAGCAGCCCTCCGACAGGGGAGGGTTATGGCTACACCTTC CASSPPTGEGYGYTF
once TRBJ1-5 NA TRBV19 TGTGCCAGTAGTATAGTAAGAGTTTCAAGCAATCAGCCCCAGCATTTT CASSIVRVSSNQPQHF
NA TRBJ1-5 NA TRBV5-6 TGTGCCAGCAGCTCACAGGGTTTGGAGCCCCAGCATTTT CASSSQGLEPQHF
NA TRBJ1-2 TRBD1 TRBV4-3 TGCGCCAGCAGCCGGGGGACAGGGGAGTATGGCTACACCTTC CASSRGTGEYGYTF
NA TRBJ1-5 TRBD1 TRBV5-8 TGTGCCAGCAGTACTCCGGGACAGGGACGTTCGCCCCAGCATTTT CASSTPGQGRSPQHF
few TRBJ2-3 TRBD1 TRBV6-5 TGTGCCAGCAGCGCTCGACAGGGAACAGATACGCAGTATTTT CASSARQGTDTQYF
NA TRBJ1-6 TRBD1 TRBV2 TGTGCCAGCAACGGACAGGGATTAGAAGAGTCACCCCTCCACTTT CASNGQGLEESPLHF
NA TRBJ1-6 NA TRBV7-2 TGTGCCAGCAGCTTAGCAACAGGCGGTTCACCCCTCCACTTT CASSLATGGSPLHF
NA TRBJ2-7 NA TRBV6-6 TGTGCCAGCAGTCAGACATTTGCCTACGAGCAGTACTTC CASSQTFAYEQYF
NA TRBJ2-7 TRBD1 TRBV10-3 TGTGCCATCACAGAGACAGGGGTCGAGCAGTACTTC CAITETGVEQYF
few TRBJ1-1 TRBD1 TRBV6-5 TGTGCCAGCAGTTACAGGGGACAGGGGGCCACTGAAGCTTTCTTT CASSYRGQGATEAFF
NA TRBJ2-7 NA TRBV5-1 TGCGCCAGCAGCCACGGGAGCTCCTACGAGCAGTACTTC CASSHGSSYEQYF
NA TRBJ1-1 TRBD1 TRBV5-5 TGTGCCAGCAGCTATAGTCGGGACAGGGCTGTCACTGAAGCTTTCTTT CASSYSRDRAVTEAFF
NA TRBJ2-2 TRBD2 TRBV9 TGTGCCAGCAGCGTAGACCTAGCGGGGGGGACCGGGGAGCTGTTTTTT CASSVDLAGGTGELFF
NA TRBJ1-2 NA TRBV28 TGTGCCAGCAGTTCCACAGGGTTCAACTATGGCTACACCTTC CASSSTGFNYGYTF
NA TRBJ2-7 TRBD1 TRBV6-6 TGTGCCAGCACCCAAACCACGCATAAGACAGGGGTGGAGTACTTC CASTQTTHKTGVEYF
medium-sized TRBJ2-5 NA TRBV4-3 TGCGCCAGCAGCCAAGGACTGTCCCGAGAGACCCAGTACTTC CASSQGLSRETQYF
NA TRBJ1-1 NA TRBV19 TGTGCCAGTAGTTCTTGGACACTTAACACTGAAGCTTTCTTT CASSSWTLNTEAFF
NA TRBJ1-1 NA TRBV5-5 TGTGCCAGCAGTCTCGGACAGACGAACACTGAAGCTTTCTTT CASSLGQTNTEAFF
NA TRBJ1-2 TRBD1 TRBV5-1 TGCGCCAGCAGCTCGACGACAGGGCCCTATGGCTACACCTTC CASSSTTGPYGYTF
NA TRBJ2-1 TRBD2 TRBV4-3 TGCGCCAGCAGCCAGGGACTAGCGGGAGGGTATGAGCAGTTCTTC CASSQGLAGGYEQFF